This T cell receptor (beta chain) was sequenced during a study of shared clonotypes between healthy human individuals. In the study overall: The donor group consisted of a couple of women and a few men, aged 18 to 49.

As to this clone: Its antigen is unidentified.

This CDR3 spans 16 amino acids. CDR1 is SGHTS, CDR2 YDEGEE, per germline. The V and J ends lost 6 bases and 7 bases respectively, with 23 bases between them. Assay: immunoSEQ multiplex PCR; the TCRdb copy retains only in-frame clones and omits some. The profile shows approximately 2,300,000 clones, less than 95% of them singletons. The study, taken as a whole, reports: A few donors had around 5% of their naive CD4 clonotypes in common. Estimated clonotype richness was generally higher in naive than memory subsets.

In the CD4+ fraction, cells were divided into CD45RA+ naive and CD45RA-negative memory subsets. Sequencing was carried out using naive CD4+ T cells from PBMCs. As for subset: CD45RA+ positively selected. The chain combines TRBV5-8 with TRBJ2-1; TRBD2 might be the D (6 bases). The clonotype originates from a man in his late teens or twenties in good health. Some clones in this sample may be carry-over from other donors' samples. Here the CDR3 reads CASKTGLARGVNEQFF. DNA for the CDR3: TGTGCCAGCAAAACGGGCCTAGCCCGCGGGGTGAATGAGCAGTTCTTC.